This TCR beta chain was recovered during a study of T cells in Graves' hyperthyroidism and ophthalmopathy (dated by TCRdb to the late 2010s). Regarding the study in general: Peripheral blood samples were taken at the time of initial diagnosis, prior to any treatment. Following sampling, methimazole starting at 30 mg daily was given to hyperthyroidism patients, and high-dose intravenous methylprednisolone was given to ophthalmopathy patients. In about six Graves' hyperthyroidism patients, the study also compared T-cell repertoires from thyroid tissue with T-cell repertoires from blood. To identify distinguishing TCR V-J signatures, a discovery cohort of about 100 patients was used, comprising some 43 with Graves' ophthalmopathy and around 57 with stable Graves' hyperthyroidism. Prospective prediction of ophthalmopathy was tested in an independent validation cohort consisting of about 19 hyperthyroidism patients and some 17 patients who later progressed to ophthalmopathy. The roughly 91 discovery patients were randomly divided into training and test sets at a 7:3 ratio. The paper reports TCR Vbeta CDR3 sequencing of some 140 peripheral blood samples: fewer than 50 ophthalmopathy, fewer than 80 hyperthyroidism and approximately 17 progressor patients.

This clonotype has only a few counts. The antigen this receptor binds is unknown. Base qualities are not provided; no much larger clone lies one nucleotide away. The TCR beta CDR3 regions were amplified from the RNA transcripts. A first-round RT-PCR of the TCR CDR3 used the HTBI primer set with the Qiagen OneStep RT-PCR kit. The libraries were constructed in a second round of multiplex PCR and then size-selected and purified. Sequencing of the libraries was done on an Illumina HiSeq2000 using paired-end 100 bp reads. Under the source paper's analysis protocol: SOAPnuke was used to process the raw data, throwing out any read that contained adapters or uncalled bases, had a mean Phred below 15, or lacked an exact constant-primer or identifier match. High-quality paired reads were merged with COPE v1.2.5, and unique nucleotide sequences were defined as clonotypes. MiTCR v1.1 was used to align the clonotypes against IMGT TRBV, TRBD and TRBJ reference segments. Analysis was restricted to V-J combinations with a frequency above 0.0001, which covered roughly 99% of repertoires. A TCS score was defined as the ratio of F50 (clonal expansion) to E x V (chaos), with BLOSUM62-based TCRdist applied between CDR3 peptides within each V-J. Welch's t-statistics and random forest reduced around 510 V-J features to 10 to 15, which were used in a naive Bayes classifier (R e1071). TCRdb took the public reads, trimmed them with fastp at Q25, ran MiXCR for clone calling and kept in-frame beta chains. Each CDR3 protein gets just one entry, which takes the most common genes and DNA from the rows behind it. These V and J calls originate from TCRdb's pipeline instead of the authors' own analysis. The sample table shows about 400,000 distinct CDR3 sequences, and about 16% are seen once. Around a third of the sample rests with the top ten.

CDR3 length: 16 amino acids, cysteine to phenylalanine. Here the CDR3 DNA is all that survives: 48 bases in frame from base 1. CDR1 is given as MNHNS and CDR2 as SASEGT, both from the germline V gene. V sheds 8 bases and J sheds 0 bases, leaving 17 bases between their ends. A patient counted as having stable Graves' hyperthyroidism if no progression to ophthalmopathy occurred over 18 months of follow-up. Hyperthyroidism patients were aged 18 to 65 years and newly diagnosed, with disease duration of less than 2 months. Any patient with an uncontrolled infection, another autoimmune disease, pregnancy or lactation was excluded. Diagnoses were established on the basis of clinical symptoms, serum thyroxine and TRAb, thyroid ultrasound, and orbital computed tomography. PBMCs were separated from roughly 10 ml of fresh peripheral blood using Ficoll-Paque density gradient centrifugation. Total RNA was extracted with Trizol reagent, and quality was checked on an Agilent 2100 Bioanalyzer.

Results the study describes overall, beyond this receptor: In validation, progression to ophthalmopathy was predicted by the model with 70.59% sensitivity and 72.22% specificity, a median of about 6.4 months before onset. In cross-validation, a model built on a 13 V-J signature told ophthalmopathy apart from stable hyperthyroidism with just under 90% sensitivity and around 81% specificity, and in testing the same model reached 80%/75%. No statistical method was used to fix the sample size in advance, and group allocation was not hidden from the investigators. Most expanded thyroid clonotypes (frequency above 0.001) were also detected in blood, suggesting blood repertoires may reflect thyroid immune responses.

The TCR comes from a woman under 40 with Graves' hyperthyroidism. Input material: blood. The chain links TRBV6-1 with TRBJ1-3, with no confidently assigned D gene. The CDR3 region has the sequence CASRPSGSYSGNTIYF. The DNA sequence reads TGTGCCAGCCGGCCCTCCGGGTCTTACTCTGGAAACACCATATATTTT.